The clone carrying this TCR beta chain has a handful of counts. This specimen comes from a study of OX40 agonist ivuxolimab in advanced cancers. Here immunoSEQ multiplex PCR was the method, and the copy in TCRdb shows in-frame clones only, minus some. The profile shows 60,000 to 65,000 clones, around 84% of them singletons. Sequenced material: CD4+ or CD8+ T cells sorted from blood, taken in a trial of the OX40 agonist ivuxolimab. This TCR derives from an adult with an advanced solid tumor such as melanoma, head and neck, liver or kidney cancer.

The CDR3 bases are TGTGCCTGGAGCCCAGGGATTACAGATTCACCCCTCCACTTT. As protein: CAWSPGITDSPLHF. V gene TRBV30 combines with J gene TRBJ1-6; TRBD1 is a possible D gene (5 bases). CDR1 is GTSNPN and CDR2 is SVGIG in the germline V gene (reference sequence). The CDR3 consists of 14 residues. With 3 bases removed from V and 8 bases from J, the gap between germline ends came to 14 bases.